This T cell receptor beta chain stems from a study of blood T cell repertoires in COVID-19. Overall study: COVID-19 samples collected from the United States, Italy and Spain covered acute and convalescent phases.

Clones were sequenced by immunoSEQ multiplex PCR, and TCRdb holds only the in-frame ones, with some missing. Of some 76,000 clones listed, 82% are singletons. Germline assignment: CDR1 LNHNV and CDR2 YYDKDF (reference sequence). V was shortened by 5 bases and J by 4 bases, with 8 bases between the two germline ends. This CDR3 spans 12 amino acids. The material sequenced was peripheral blood. This chain joins TRBV15 and TRBJ1-2, with D perhaps matching TRBD1 (6 bases). This sequence was found in a human donor in a cohort sampled during active COVID-19. The CDR3 is CATSPDSYGYTF. CDR3 bases: TGTGCCACCAGCCCGGACAGCTATGGCTACACCTTC.